This T cell receptor (beta chain) originates from a study of blood T cells in healthy people across ages (dated by TCRdb to the mid-2010s). With respect to the entire study: In model experiments, template switching captured about one uniquely barcoded TCR beta cDNA molecule for every two T cells. The study measured age-related changes in TCR beta repertoire diversity using deep sequencing normalized with unique cDNA molecular identifiers. The donors were split into four age groups: young (average around 15 years), middle-aged (roughly 39), aged (more than 60) and long-lived (roughly 86). To avoid experimental bias, donors of different ages were randomly spread across the sequencing lanes. Two additional independent replicas of 1 million unique cDNA reads from the same blood draw were analyzed for two donors (one aged 18 to 29 and one aged 80 or older). What the study reported, not specific to this receptor: The long-lived group showed more naive CD4+ T cells, fewer expanded clones and increased TCR diversity than the aged group, suggesting age selection. The CMV infection status of donors was not known, potentially confounding age-related changes in expanded clonotypes. Since profiling was done on bulk unsorted PBMCs, naive and antigen-experienced compartments could not be conclusively compared. Estimates of total diversity from one million sequenced T cells were regarded as lower bounds and underestimates. There was a strong correlation between observed TCR beta diversity and the percentage of naive T cells measured by flow cytometry. As age increased, observed TCR beta diversity per million T cells dropped in a roughly linear way, and a significant reduction was already evident by age about 40.

Systemically healthy Caucasian individuals from Russia, over 30 in total and aged 6 to 90 years, were included as donors. Each donor gave 8 to 10 milliliters of peripheral blood, drawn into EDTA-treated Vacutainer tubes. Ficoll-Paque density-gradient centrifugation was used to isolate PBMCs, with at least 6.5 million per sample. Trizol reagent was used to extract total RNA from PBMCs, with at least 5 micrograms per sample. The percentages of naive CD45RAhigh/CD27high T cells were determined by flow cytometry on a PBMC aliquot from every donor. This clonotype was observed a handful of times. Its antigen is still unknown. There are no base qualities to consult, and no much larger clone falls within one base. The junction carries 20 bases between V and J, which are trimmed by 7 bases and 6 bases respectively. Per the germline V gene, SGHRS is the CDR1 and YFSETQ is the CDR2. The CDR3 measures 14 amino acids from cysteine to phenylalanine. Only the CDR3 DNA is retained, 42 bases long and in frame from the first base.

Library construction relied on 5' RACE. Sequencer: Illumina HiSeq 2500. A second PCR of roughly 7 to 11 cycles was performed with a sample-barcoded 5' primer and a J-beta primer mix. Each TCR beta cDNA molecule received a unique molecular identifier from a template-switch 5' adaptor carrying 12 random nucleotides. Each sample yielded at least 3 million CDR3-containing paired-end reads. First-strand cDNA was synthesized from all RNA with the Mint cDNA synthesis kit, primed by a TRBC-specific oligonucleotide. Following uracil-DNA glycosylase treatment, all cDNA underwent a first 18-cycle PCR with the universal primers M1SS and BC2_uni_R. Per the source publication's procedure: For normalization, 1 million high-quality reads, each with a distinct molecular identifier, were randomly selected from each sample. Reads sharing molecular identifiers were discarded rather than binned into consensus sequences. MiTCR, with a Q25 quality threshold and the strictest error-elimination algorithm, was used for CDR3 identification, clonotype clustering and error correction. A nonparametric unseen species model with Euler transformation was used to estimate a lower bound on total TCR beta diversity. TCRdb reworked the public reads: Q25 trimming with fastp, MiXCR clone assembly, productive beta chains retained. Each CDR3 protein appears once, grouped with its most common genes and DNA. These V and J calls derive from TCRdb rather than the authors' analysis. This sample has almost 800,000 distinct CDR3 sequences in its table, and about three fifths of those were observed once. Clones ranked in the top ten supply approximately 20% of the sample.

The V and J genes are TRBV5-1 and TRBJ2-7; the D segment may tentatively be TRBD1 or TRBD2, each giving 5 matched bases. The source material was blood. The clonotype originates from a man aged 30 to 39 in good health. The nucleotides are TGCGCCAGCCGCTGGGACCCAACGCAGTCCGAGCAGTACTTC. It encodes CASRWDPTQSEQYF.